The 27 T cell receptor beta chains in this list originate from one sample, sequenced in a study of CD8 T cells in ankylosing spondylitis. Via MiXCR, TCRdb re-called the 5' RACE reads, giving one row per CDR3 protein. The table has roughly 280,000 distinct CDR3 sequences, about 19% seen once. The sample was blood, either unsorted or a sorted T cell fraction (not recorded which). These receptors came from a male donor with ankylosing spondylitis or in good health (not recorded which).

The chain combines TRBV12-3 or TRBV12-4 with TRBJ1-4, with D unclear. The CDR3 runs 14 residues. Trimming took 3 bases from V and 0 from J, leaving 5 bases between them. CDR3 protein: CASSFSATNEKLFF. CDR3 DNA sequence: TGTGCCAGCAGTTTTAGCGCAACTAATGAAAAACTGTTTTTT.

The V gene is TRBV5-1, the J gene TRBJ1-4, with TRBD1 matching 7 bases. The V and J ends lost 4 bases and 3 bases, in that order; junction bases with no gene match: 6. Germline V lookup: CDR1 SGHRS, CDR2 YFSETQ. This CDR3 is built from 15 residues. The CDR3 region is CASSLNRGANEKLFF. The CDR3 nucleotides read TGCGCCAGCAGCCTCAACAGGGGAGCTAATGAAAAACTGTTTTTT.

This clonotype was seen only a few times. The chain recombines TRBV12-3 or TRBV12-4 with TRBJ2-2; 9 positions match TRBD1. The trim removed 6 bases at V and 4 bases at J, leaving 9 bases unmatched. This CDR3 contains 16 residues. CDR3 sequence reads: CASRGPGQGFTGELFF. The CDR3 DNA reads as TGTGCCAGCAGGGGGCCCGGACAGGGGTTCACCGGGGAGCTGTTTTTT.

This clonotype was counted between two and nine times. The chain recombines TRBV7-2 with TRBJ2-7; no clear D. The CDR3 totals 12 residues. The germline gives CDR1 SGHTA, CDR2 FQGNSA. This CDR3 reads CASSLGQSGVVV. CDR3 DNA sequence: TGTGCCAGCAGCTTAGGGCAGTCCGGCGTAGTAGTC.

The chain is built from TRBV12-3 or TRBV12-4 and TRBJ1-2; 7 positions agree with TRBD1. V lost 5 bases, J lost 4 bases, and 10 bases stayed unmatched. The CDR3 length is 15 residues. The CDR3 sequence: CASSPWTGETYGYTF. The CDR3 DNA sequence: TGTGCCAGCAGTCCTTGGACAGGCGAAACCTATGGCTACACCTTC.

This clonotype was seen a handful of times. This rearrangement joins TRBV12-3 or TRBV12-4 to TRBJ1-4; no clear D gene. The CDR3 runs to 13 residues. The germline V and J ends were trimmed by 3 bases and 4 bases, with 6 bases remaining between them. The CDR3 here is CASSFQSNEKLFF. CDR3 sequence (DNA): TGTGCCAGCAGTTTTCAGAGTAATGAAAAACTGTTTTTT.

The chain carries TRBV12-3 or TRBV12-4 and TRBJ2-3, with 7 bases matching TRBD2. The CDR3 consists of 14 residues. With 10 bases clipped from V and 1 base from J, the junction kept 8 bases outside the gene matches. The CDR3 DNA reads TGTGCCACCTGCCGAGCGGGGCGCACAGATACGCAGTATTTT. Translated: CATCRAGRTDTQYF.

The rearrangement links TRBV12-3 or TRBV12-4 to TRBJ1-5; no firm D call. The CDR3 sequence is 14 residues long. Trimming stripped 6 bases from V and 1 base from J, with 10 bases between. The DNA for the CDR3 is TGTGCCAGCAGCATTACTTGGAGCAATCAGCCCCAGCATTTT. Encoded protein: CASSITWSNQPQHF.

This rearrangement joins TRBV12-3 or TRBV12-4 to TRBJ2-3, with D perhaps being TRBD1 or TRBD2 (5 bases each). The CDR3 is 16 residues long. V dropped 5 bases and J dropped 5 bases, with 20 bases sitting between them. CDR3 residues: CASSRGERIRGDTQYF. In DNA form, the CDR3 reads TGTGCCAGCAGTAGAGGGGAGCGTATCCGGGGAGATACGCAGTATTTT.

This clonotype appeared a few times. The chain couples TRBV20-1 to TRBJ1-5; TRBD1 agrees at 7 bases. Germline trimming cut 7 bases from V and 6 bases from J; bases unmatched to any gene: 12. The germline V gene has CDR1 DFQATT and CDR2 SNEGSKA (reference sequence). The CDR3 contains 14 residues. DNA for the CDR3: TGCAGTGTATACCGGGACAGCCGCACTCAGCCCCAGCATTTT. This gives the protein CSVYRDSRTQPQHF.

V usage is TRBV7-2 and J usage is TRBJ2-2, with D perhaps matching TRBD2 (6 bases). The germline gives CDR1 SGHTA, CDR2 FQGNSA. Deletions cut 1 base from V and 4 bases from J, with 13 bases between. CDR3 length equals 16 residues. The CDR3 region is CASSLVALAVTGELFF. The CDR3 DNA is TGTGCCAGCAGCTTAGTGGCACTAGCTGTCACCGGGGAGCTGTTTTTT.

This clonotype was seen more than once but under ten times. The V and J genes are TRBV4-2 and TRBJ2-6; D unclear. V lost 0 bases, J lost 0 bases, and 6 bases lay in between. The CDR3 is 16 amino acids. The V gene's germline CDR1 is LGHNA and CDR2 YNFKEQ. In nucleotides, the CDR3 is TGTGCCAGCAGCCAAGATGGCCTCTCTGGGGCCAACGTCCTGACTTTC. Its protein product is CASSQDGLSGANVLTF.

This clonotype showed up just a few times. The chain links TRBV30 to TRBJ2-3; a possible D gene is TRBD2 (6 bases). Per the germline V gene, CDR1 is GTSNPN and CDR2 is SVGIG (reference sequence). Trimming took off 0 bases at V and 4 bases at J, with 14 bases between the two ends. CDR3 length: 15 amino acids. The CDR3 sequence is CAWSVGAREADTQYF. In DNA, the CDR3 is TGTGCCTGGAGTGTAGGGGCCAGGGAGGCAGATACGCAGTATTTT.

The table lists this clonotype with many counts. This chain connects TRBV29-1 to TRBJ1-2; D not certain. V was pared by 3 bases and J by 4 bases, with 3 bases between. The germline gives CDR1 SQVTM, CDR2 ANQGSEA. This CDR3 has 10 amino acids. CDR3 nucleotides: TGCAGCGTTGACAGCTATGGCTACACCTTC. Its translation: CSVDSYGYTF.

This sequence joins TRBV6-1 and TRBJ1-5, with 7 positions matching TRBD1. CDR1 and CDR2 (germline): MNHNS, SASEGT. The junction had 4 bases not matched to a gene; V was cut back by 6 bases and J by 2 bases. CDR3 length equals 14 residues. CDR3 in amino acids: CASRDGQGNQPQHF. The DNA of the CDR3 is TGTGCCAGCAGAGACGGACAGGGCAATCAGCCCCAGCATTTT.

The genes are TRBV5-1 and TRBJ2-2; the match to TRBD2 covers 12 bases. V lost 3 bases, J lost 7 bases, and 10 bases stayed unmatched. This CDR3 contains 17 residues. Germline CDR1 SGHRS, CDR2 YFSETQ. The CDR3 protein is CASSSSGLAGIHGELFF. DNA for the CDR3: TGCGCCAGCAGCTCATCCGGACTAGCGGGAATTCACGGGGAGCTGTTTTTT.

The CDR3 DNA follows: TGTGCCAGCAGTCTACGGAGAACAGGGCCGGGGAACATTCAGTACTTC. This sequence encodes CASSLRRTGPGNIQYF. The chain couples TRBV28 to TRBJ2-4; D perhaps matches TRBD1 (6 bases). This CDR3 comprises 16 residues. V was shortened by 5 bases and J by 7 bases, with 21 bases between the two germline ends. Germline CDR1 MDHEN, CDR2 SYDVKM.

This rearrangement joins TRBV28 to TRBJ1-5; unclear D gene. V was shortened by 7 bases and J by 0 bases, with 10 bases between the two germline ends. This CDR3 comprises 14 residues. Looked up from germline, CDR1 is MDHEN and CDR2 is SYDVKM. CDR3 DNA sequence: TGTGCCAGCAACCGGCCGTATAGCAATCAGCCCCAGCATTTT. Encoded protein: CASNRPYSNQPQHF.

This chain connects TRBV5-8 to TRBJ2-7; 7 nucleotides match TRBD2. The junction had 11 bases not matched to a gene; V was cut back by 4 bases and J by 7 bases. The CDR3 sequence is 14 residues long. Germline lookup yields CDR1 SGHTS and CDR2 YDEGEE. CDR3 sequence: CASSPRAGEFEQYV. The DNA for the CDR3 is TGTGCCAGCAGCCCCAGGGCGGGAGAATTTGAGCAGTACGTC.

Sample share makes this clonotype medium-sized. This chain uses TRBV4-1 with TRBJ2-1; TRBD2 aligns across 11 bases. This CDR3 spans 16 amino acids. Germline V CDR1 and CDR2: MGHRA, YSYEKL. V trimming: 4 bases; J trimming: 8 bases; junction bases outside the gene matches: 10. The DNA of the CDR3 is TGCGCCAGCAGCCCCGCGGCTACTAGCGGGAGTGATGAGCAGTTCTTC. It codes for CASSPAATSGSDEQFF.

This clonotype showed up just once. CDR3 sequence (DNA): TGTGCCAGCAGCAGAGTAACCGGGGAGCTGTTTTTT. Its protein product is CASSRVTGELFF. The chain couples TRBV5-6 to TRBJ2-2; D not resolved. The CDR3 has 12 residues. Germline CDR1 reads SGHDT; CDR2 reads YYEEEE. V was shortened by 4 bases and J by 5 bases, with 6 bases between the two germline ends.

This clonotype was observed at least ten times. One junction end disagrees with the germline gene, perhaps due to a read error. The chain recombines TRBV20-1 with TRBJ1-2, with D hard to call. The CDR3 is 14 residues long. The germline V gene encodes CDR1 DFQATT and CDR2 SNEGSKA (reference sequence). CDR3 protein: CSADRATNNNGYTF. The CDR3 nucleotides are TGCAGTGCTGACCGGGCAACCAATAACAATGGCTACACCTTC.

This chain uses TRBV7-8 with TRBJ2-3; D is undetermined. With 3 bases removed from V and 2 bases from J, the gap between germline ends came to 6 bases. This CDR3 spans 13 amino acids. Germline CDR1 is SGHVS and CDR2 is FQNEAQ. As DNA, the CDR3 is TGTGCCAGCAGCTTTGAGTTCACAGATACGCAGTATTTT. This gives the protein CASSFEFTDTQYF. The full variable domain, in which reference TRBV7-8 and TRBJ2-3 provide the parts outside the CDR3, is GAGVSQSPRYKVAKRGQDVALRCDPISGHVSLFWYQQALGQGPEFLTYFQNEAQLDKSGLPSDRFFAERPEGSVSTLKIQRTQQEDSAVYLCASSFEFTDTQYFGPGTRLTVL.

The CDR3 DNA reads as TGTGCCAGCAGTTGGAGGGTGGGAGAGACCCAGTACTTC. Its protein product is CASSWRVGETQYF. The chain links TRBV27 to TRBJ2-5; D might be TRBD2 (6 bases). V dropped 4 bases and J dropped 4 bases, with 10 bases sitting between them. CDR1 is MNHEY and CDR2 is SMNVEV in the germline V gene (reference sequence). CDR3 length equals 13 residues.

This clonotype was counted a few times. This chain uses TRBV12-3 or TRBV12-4 with TRBJ2-4, with TRBD2 matching 10 bases. The CDR3 runs to 15 residues. J lost 7 bases, V lost 5 bases, and 8 bases had no gene match. The DNA of the CDR3 is TGTGCCAGCAGTACCCAAGGACTAGCGGCGAACATTCAGTACTTC. Translating it yields CASSTQGLAANIQYF.

The sample holds many counts of this clonotype. This chain connects TRBV6-1 to TRBJ1-2, with TRBD1 identical over 9 bases. CDR3 length: 15 amino acids. The V gene end was trimmed by 0 bases and the J gene end by 8 bases; junction bases not matched to a gene: 7. In germline, CDR1 is MNHNS, CDR2 SASEGT. The CDR3 DNA reads TGTGCCAGCAGTGAAGCGCTTCTACAGGGGGCCGGCTACACCTTC. It specifies CASSEALLQGAGYTF.

The chain links TRBV5-4 to TRBJ2-7; 13 bases agree with TRBD2. The CDR3 is made up of 14 amino acids. Unmatched junction bases numbered 5, after V lost 4 bases and J lost 7 bases. Germline lookup yields CDR1 SGHNT and CDR2 YYREEE (reference sequence). CDR3 in amino acids: CASSQSGLAGEQYV. The CDR3 coding sequence is TGTGCCAGCAGCCAATCGGGACTAGCGGGAGAGCAGTACGTC.